This T cell receptor beta chain originates from a study of blood T cell repertoires in COVID-19. Original processing notes: Cell counts per sample came from amplifying reference gene primers. The repertoire was sequenced with immunoSEQ multiplex PCR; TCRdb's copy has only in-frame clones and lacks some. V, J and clone size were drawn from that table, and D and trimming were deduced from the DNA. The data show roughly 190,000 clones, around nine tenths seen once. Per the germline V gene, CDR1 is SGHRS and CDR2 is YFSETQ. The CDR3 is made up of 16 amino acids. Trimming pared 2 bases from V and 0 bases from J, leaving 14 bases between.

The material sequenced was peripheral blood. The receptor was derived from a man aged 18 to 30 with active or convalescent COVID-19. The rearrangement uses TRBV5-1 and TRBJ1-1, with a possible D match to TRBD1 (5 bases). Here the CDR3 DNA reads TGCGCCAGCAGCTTTGGAGACAGATTCATGAACACTGAAGCTTTCTTT. Protein: CASSFGDRFMNTEAFF.